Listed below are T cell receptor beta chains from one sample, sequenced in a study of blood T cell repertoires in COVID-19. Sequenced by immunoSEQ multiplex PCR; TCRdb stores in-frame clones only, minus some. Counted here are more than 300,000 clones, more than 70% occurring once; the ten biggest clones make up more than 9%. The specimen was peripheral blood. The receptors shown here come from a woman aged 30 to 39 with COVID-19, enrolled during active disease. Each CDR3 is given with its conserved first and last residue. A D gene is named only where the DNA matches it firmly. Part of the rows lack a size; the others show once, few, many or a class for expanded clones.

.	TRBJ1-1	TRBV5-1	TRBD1	TGCGCCAGCAGCATCTTCGACAGGGTACAGACTGAAGCTTTCTTT	CASSIFDRVQTEAFF
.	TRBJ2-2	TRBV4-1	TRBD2	TGCGCCAGCAGCCAAGCCGGGAGGACAACCGGGGAGCTGTTTTTT	CASSQAGRTTGELFF
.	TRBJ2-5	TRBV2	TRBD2	TGTGCCAGCAGTGAGGGGGCTAGCGGGAGAGAGACCCAGTACTTC	CASSEGASGRETQYF
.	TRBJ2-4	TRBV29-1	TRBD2	TGCAGCGTTGAGGCTAGCGGGAGATGGCGGGGGAATGGCATTCAGTACTTC	CSVEASGRWRGNGIQYF
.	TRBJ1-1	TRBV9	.	TGTGCCAGCAGCCCGACGGGACTTACGAACACTGAAGCTTTCTTT	CASSPTGLTNTEAFF
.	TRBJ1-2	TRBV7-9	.	TGTGCCAGCAGCTTAGCCCAGGACAGAGGCTATGGCTACACCTTC	CASSLAQDRGYGYTF
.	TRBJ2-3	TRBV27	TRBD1	TGTGCCAGCAGGTTCCGGGACAGTGGCACAGATACGCAGTATTTT	CASRFRDSGTDTQYF
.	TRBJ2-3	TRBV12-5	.	TGTGCTAGTGGTTTGGGTACGGGAGAGGTAGATACGCAGTATTTT	CASGLGTGEVDTQYF
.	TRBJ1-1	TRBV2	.	TGTGCCAGCAAAGGAGGTGTGTGGAACACTGAAGCTTTCTTT	CASKGGVWNTEAFF
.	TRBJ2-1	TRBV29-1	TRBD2	TGCAGCGTTGAAGGTTTTAGCGGGAGCTCCTACAATGAGCAGTTCTTC	CSVEGFSGSSYNEQFF
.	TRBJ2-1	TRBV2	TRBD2	TGTGCCAGCAGCGCTCCACTGGGACTAGCGGGATACAATGAGCAGTTCTTC	CASSAPLGLAGYNEQFF
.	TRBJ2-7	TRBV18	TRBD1	TGTGCCAGCTCACCACTCCCGAGACAGGGGTCGGACGAGCAGTACTTC	CASSPLPRQGSDEQYF
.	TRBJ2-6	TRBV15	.	TGTGCCACCAGTTGGGTAGCTAGGGGGTCCTCGTTCTCTGGGGCCAACGTCCTGACTTTC	CATSWVARGSSFSGANVLTF
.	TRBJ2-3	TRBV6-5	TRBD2	TGTGCCTCCAGCCCGGTAGAGCGGGAGCTGTATTTT	CASSPVERELYF
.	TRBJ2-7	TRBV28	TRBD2	TGTGCCAGCAGTTTCTGGCTAGCGGGAGGTGAGCAGTACTTC	CASSFWLAGGEQYF
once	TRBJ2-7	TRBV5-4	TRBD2	TGTGCCACCGGGACTATTAACTACGAGCAGTACTTC	CATGTINYEQYF
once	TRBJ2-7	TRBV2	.	TGTGCCAGCAGTGACTGGCAGGGGAGAAACGAGCAGTACTTC	CASSDWQGRNEQYF
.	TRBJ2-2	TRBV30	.	TGTGCCTGGAGTGTACGGGTGGCCGGGGAGCTGTTTTTT	CAWSVRVAGELFF
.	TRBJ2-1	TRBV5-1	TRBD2	TGCGCCAGCAGCTTGGGGGGAGGGACCTACAATGAGCAGTTCTTC	CASSLGGGTYNEQFF
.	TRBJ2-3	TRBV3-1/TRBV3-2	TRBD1	TGTGCCAGCAGAGCCGACAGGGGCGCTAGCACAGATACGCAGTATTTT	CASRADRGASTDTQYF
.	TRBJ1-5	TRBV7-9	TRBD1	TGTGCCAGCAACCCGGACAGGCGGGGTCAGCCCCAGCATTTT	CASNPDRRGQPQHF
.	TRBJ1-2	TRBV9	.	TGTGCCAGCAGCGTCCTAGGCAGGGCCGGCTACACCTTC	CASSVLGRAGYTF
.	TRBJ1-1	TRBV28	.	TGTGCCAGCACTGCCCCGGACAGGAACACTGAAGCTTTCTTT	CASTAPDRNTEAFF
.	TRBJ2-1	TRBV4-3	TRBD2	TGCGCCAGCAGCCATCTAGCGGGTTACAATGAGCAGTTCTTC	CASSHLAGYNEQFF
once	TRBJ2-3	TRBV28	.	TGTGCCAGCAGTTTTCGTACAGATACAGATACGCAGTATTTT	CASSFRTDTDTQYF
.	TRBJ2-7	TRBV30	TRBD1	TGTGCCTGCTGGGACAGGGGGCTGAACGAGCAGTACTTC	CACWDRGLNEQYF
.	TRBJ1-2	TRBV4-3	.	TGCGCCAGCAGCCACTCCGGGACACCCCTGGGGGGCTACACCTTC	CASSHSGTPLGGYTF
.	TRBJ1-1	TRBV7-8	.	TGTGCCAGCAGCCCCGGTGCGGGGAACACTGAAGCTTTCTTT	CASSPGAGNTEAFF
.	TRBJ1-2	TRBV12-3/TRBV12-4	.	TGTGCCAGCAGTTTGGCGGGATCCTATGGCTACACCTTC	CASSLAGSYGYTF
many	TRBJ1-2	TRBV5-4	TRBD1	TGTGCCAGCAGCTACGGGACAGGGGGCGGCTATGGCTACACCTTC	CASSYGTGGGYGYTF
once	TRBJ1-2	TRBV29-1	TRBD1	TGCAGCGTTGAAGATCGGCAGGGGGACTATGGCTACACCTTC	CSVEDRQGDYGYTF
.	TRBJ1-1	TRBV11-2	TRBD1	TGTGCCAGCAGCTTAGCCGGACAGGGTAACACTGAAGCTTTCTTT	CASSLAGQGNTEAFF
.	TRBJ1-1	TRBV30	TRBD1	TGTGCCTGGAGCAGAGACAGGGTGAACACTGAAGCTTTCTTT	CAWSRDRVNTEAFF
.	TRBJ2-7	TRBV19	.	TGTGCCAGTAGTATAGACCCAGGGGACACGGCACTGCAGTACTTC	CASSIDPGDTALQYF
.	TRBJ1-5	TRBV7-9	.	TGTGCCAGCAGCCTACCCCCTGCAAGCAATCAGCCCCAGCATTTT	CASSLPPASNQPQHF
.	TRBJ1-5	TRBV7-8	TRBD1	TGTGCCAGCAGCTTAGTGGGGACAGGGGTAAACAATCAGCCCCAGCATTTT	CASSLVGTGVNNQPQHF
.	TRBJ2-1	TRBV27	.	TGTGCCAGCAGCCTAATCCTGAGCTCCTACAATGAGCAGTTCTTC	CASSLILSSYNEQFF